A single count supports the clone carrying this T cell receptor beta chain. Its antigen is unknown. One end of the junction fails to match germline, which may point to a read error. TCRdb processed the multiplex PCR reads anew with MiXCR; each CDR3 protein has one entry. This sample has roughly 100,000 distinct CDR3 sequences, with approximately 28% found just once. Breast cancer patients provided tissue from their axillary draining lymph nodes. This sample stems from a study of breast tumors, draining lymph nodes, adjacent tissues. CDR1 is DFQATT and CDR2 is SNEGSKA in the germline V gene (reference sequence). The CDR3 runs to 15 residues. Study-level points and caveats: Most tumor T cells seemingly derive from lymph node, then expand in tumor. The lymph node origin of tumor T cells was framed as consistent with a hypothesis, not demonstrated. Tumor repertoires ranked between lymph nodes and nontumor tissue in diversity, with V and J gene preferences.

This clonotype originated in a female donor with breast cancer. Some clones in this sample may be carry-over from other donors' samples. The chain couples TRBV20-1 to TRBJ2-1; D is undetermined. Sequences were obtained from axillary lymph node tissue. CDR3 nucleotides: TGCAGTGCTTACAGATCCCCCCCCCTATGCAATGAGCAATTCTTC. Translation: CSAYRSPPLCNEQFF.